This T cell receptor (beta chain) was sequenced during a study of CD8 T cells in Susac syndrome. V gave up 4 bases and J gave up 8 bases, with 23 bases separating them. The V gene's germline CDR1 is MNHNS and CDR2 SASEGT. The CDR3 spans 16 residues. When the RNA was reverse transcribed, random hexamers were used with an input of roughly 0.45 to 1 ug. In TCRdb, the immunoSEQ multiplex PCR reads were re-called with MiXCR into one record per CDR3 protein. The repertoire holds a few hundred thousand distinct CDR3 sequences, with 70% to 90% as singletons. This chain links TRBV6-1 with TRBJ1-1; D possibly corresponds to TRBD1 (5 bases). The sample comprised CD8+ T cells from PBMCs. The source is a human donor with multiple sclerosis. The CDR3 sequence: CASSGLVRGRVQEAFF. The CDR3 bases are TGTGCCAGCAGTGGACTCGTTAGGGGCAGGGTGCAAGAAGCTTTCTTT.